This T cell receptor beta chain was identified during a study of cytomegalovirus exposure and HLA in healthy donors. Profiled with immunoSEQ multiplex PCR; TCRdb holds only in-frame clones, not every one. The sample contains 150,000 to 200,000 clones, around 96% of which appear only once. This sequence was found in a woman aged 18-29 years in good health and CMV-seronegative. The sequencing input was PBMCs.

The chain's CDR3 is CITTGEVTDTQYF. CDR3 nucleotide sequence: TGCATCACCACTGGGGAGGTGACAGATACGCAGTATTTT. This chain links TRBV29-1 with TRBJ2-3; the D gene is possibly TRBD2 (6 bases). Germline CDR1 reads SQVTM; CDR2 reads ANQGSEA. This CDR3 is 13 amino acids long.